This T cell receptor (beta chain) stems from a study of T cell responses to AZD1222 COVID-19 vaccine (dated by TCRdb to the early 2020s). About the investigation overall: AZD1222 recipients given second doses at about 4 weeks or at about 12 weeks were pooled, since spike-specific TCR depth and breadth were not found to differ between the two schedules. A total of under 250 trial participants underwent TCR sequencing, of whom roughly 210 had received two doses of AZD1222 and some 25 had received two doses of the MenACWY control vaccine. Trial participants were enrolled by age into 18-55, 56-69 and 70-plus year subgroups, with approximately 150, 28 and 58 TCR-sequenced participants respectively.

Broad study findings and their caveats: Spike-specific TCR breadth and depth rose significantly after two AZD1222 doses compared with day 0 and with MenACWY recipients. Because no samples from the day 14 peak response were available, repertoires could be characterized only after the peak T cell response. Participants were mostly white British, with more females than males. The authors suggested clonal diversity may have been underestimated. Reportedly, close to half of the unique spike-specific TCRs recognized epitopes lying outside the regions that are mutated in the B.1.351 and B.1.1.7 variants. Vaccine-associated CD4 TCRs spanned the whole spike protein, with dominant responses in regions 160-218 and 743-854. In the small 56-69-year group, the increase in depth fell short of significance, most likely because of low power. Conclusions about previously exposed vaccinees were limited because only six AZD1222 recipients were SARS-CoV-2 seropositive at baseline.

The germline V gene specifies SGHRS as CDR1 and YFSETQ as CDR2. Spanning cysteine to phenylalanine, the CDR3 consists of 14 amino acids. This entry keeps only the CDR3 DNA: 42 bases, framed from base 1. V and J lose 3 bases and 1 base, and a span of 10 bases separates them. Notes on this clone: The specificity of this receptor is unknown. No qualities accompany the bases; no much larger clone lies one base away.

The time point label, as the study defines it: baseline before first vaccination. The vaccinee samples were drawn from two UK trials, COV001 and COV002, one of which was a single-blind randomized controlled phase 2/3 trial testing AZD1222 (ChAdOx1 nCoV-19) in healthy adults. For TCRbeta chain sequencing, PBMC samples from trial participants were taken at day 0 and at day 28 after the second dose. The CDR3 regions of human TCRbeta chains were analyzed by immunosequencing. On the authors' methods: Repertoire TCRs were checked for matches against a reference library of SARS-CoV-2-specific TCRs that had been generated using the MIRA antigen-specificity platform. Breadth was defined as the fraction of unique TCRs that were SARS-CoV-2-associated. Depth was defined as the fraction of total T cells that were SARS-CoV-2-associated. Using the MIRA data, each spike-specific TCR was mapped to the spike region that the TCR reacts to and placed in a CD4 or CD8 class. Log10-transformed breadth and depth values were compared by one-way ANOVA with Sidak's multiple comparisons tests. TCRdb re-hosts the immuneACCESS table, in-frame sequences only. Its copies lack some clones; in the studies checked, an unresolved V gene accounts for under half of them, and the cause for the rest is not known. D and trimming were read from the DNA, whereas the V and J calls and clone size are those reported in that table. For this sample the table gives tens of thousands of clones, of which roughly 82% were detected only once. The ten largest clones add up to 2.9% of the sample.

Here the sequenced sample was peripheral blood, taken on day 0 of AZD1222 vaccination. The TCR originated in an adult in good health. The rearrangement joined TRBV5-1 to TRBJ1-1; TRBD1 is a possible D gene, resting on 6 matching bases. CDR3 region: CASSSGGPNTEAFF. The DNA sequence is as follows: TGCGCCAGCAGCTCGGGGGGGCCGAACACTGAAGCTTTCTTT.